Listed here is a single T cell receptor beta chain. Antigen specificity is unknown. Per germline, CDR1 SGHNT and CDR2 YENEEA. The CDR3 has 13 residues. V was trimmed by 4 bases and J by 8 bases, leaving 12 bases between them. The record originates from a study of T-cell memory formation after mild COVID-19. In TCRdb, the 5' RACE reads were re-called with MiXCR into one record per CDR3 protein. This table has around 450,000 distinct CDR3 sequences, around 18% appearing once. Findings and limits, study-wide: Researchers report contracting CD4+ clones mostly in CM and EM, with CD8+ clones in EMRA.

The source is an adult woman who had mild COVID-19 (a few samples of this study predate the infection). Cell type and time point are not known. This chain uses TRBV11-3 with TRBJ2-1; either TRBD1 or TRBD2 may supply D (5 bases each). Material for sequencing was PBMCs or a T cell subset sorted from them (not recorded which). CDR3 sequence: CASSSPLGDEQFF. The CDR3 region has the DNA TGTGCCAGCAGCTCGCCTTTGGGGGATGAGCAGTTCTTC.